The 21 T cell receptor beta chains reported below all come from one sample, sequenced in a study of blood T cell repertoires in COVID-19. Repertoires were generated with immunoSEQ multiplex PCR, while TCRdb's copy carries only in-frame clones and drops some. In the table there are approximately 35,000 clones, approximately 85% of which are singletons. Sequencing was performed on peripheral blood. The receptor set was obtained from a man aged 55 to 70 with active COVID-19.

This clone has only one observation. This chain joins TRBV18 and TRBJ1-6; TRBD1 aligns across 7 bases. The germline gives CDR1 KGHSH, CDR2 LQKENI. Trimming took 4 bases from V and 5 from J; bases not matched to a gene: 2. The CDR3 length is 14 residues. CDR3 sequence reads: CASSRDSNNSPLHF. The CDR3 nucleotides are TGTGCCAGCTCACGGGACAGCAATAATTCACCCCTCCACTTT.

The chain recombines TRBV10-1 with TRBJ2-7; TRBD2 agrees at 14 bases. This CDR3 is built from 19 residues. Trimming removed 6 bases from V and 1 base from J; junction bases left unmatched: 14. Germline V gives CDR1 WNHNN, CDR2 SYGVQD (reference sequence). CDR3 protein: CASSKWGTSGRGGSYEQYV. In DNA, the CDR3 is TGCGCCAGCAGCAAGTGGGGGACTAGCGGGAGAGGAGGGTCCTACGAGCAGTACGTC.

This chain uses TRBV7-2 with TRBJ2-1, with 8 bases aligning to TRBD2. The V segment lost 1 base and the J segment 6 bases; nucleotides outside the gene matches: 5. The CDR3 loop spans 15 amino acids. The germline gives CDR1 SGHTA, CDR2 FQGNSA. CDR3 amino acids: CASSLDGRALNEQFF. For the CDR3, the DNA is TGTGCCAGCAGCTTAGACGGGAGGGCCCTCAATGAGCAGTTCTTC.

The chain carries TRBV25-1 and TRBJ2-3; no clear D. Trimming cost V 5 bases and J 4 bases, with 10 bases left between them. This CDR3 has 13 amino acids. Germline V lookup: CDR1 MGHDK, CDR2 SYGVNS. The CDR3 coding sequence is TGTGCCAGCAGTCCTCGCCTAGCAGATACGCAGTATTTT. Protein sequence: CASSPRLADTQYF.

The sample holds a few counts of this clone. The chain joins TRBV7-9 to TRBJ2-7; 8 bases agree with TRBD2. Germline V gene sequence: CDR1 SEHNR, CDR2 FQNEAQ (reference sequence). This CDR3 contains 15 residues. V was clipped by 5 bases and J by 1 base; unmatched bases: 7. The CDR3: CASSTHSGRSYEQYF. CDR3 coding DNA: TGTGCCAGCAGCACCCACAGCGGGAGATCCTACGAGCAGTACTTC.

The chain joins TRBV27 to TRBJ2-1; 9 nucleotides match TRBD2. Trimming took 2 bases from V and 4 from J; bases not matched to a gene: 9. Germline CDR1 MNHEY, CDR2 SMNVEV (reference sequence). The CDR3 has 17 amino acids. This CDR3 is CASSLKASGMFYNEQFF. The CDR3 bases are TGTGCCAGCAGTTTAAAGGCTAGCGGGATGTTTTACAATGAGCAGTTCTTC.

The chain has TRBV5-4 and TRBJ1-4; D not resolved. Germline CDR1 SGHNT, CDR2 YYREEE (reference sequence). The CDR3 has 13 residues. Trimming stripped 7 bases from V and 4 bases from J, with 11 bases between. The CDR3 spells CASSEQFNEKLFF. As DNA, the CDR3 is TGTGCCAGCTCAGAACAGTTTAATGAAAAACTGTTTTTT. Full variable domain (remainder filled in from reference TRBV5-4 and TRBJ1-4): ETGVTQSPTHLIKTRGQQVTLRCSSQSGHNTVSWYQQALGQGPQFIFQYYREEENGRGNFPPRFSGLQFPNYSSELNVNALELDDSALYLCASSEQFNEKLFFGSGTQLSVL.

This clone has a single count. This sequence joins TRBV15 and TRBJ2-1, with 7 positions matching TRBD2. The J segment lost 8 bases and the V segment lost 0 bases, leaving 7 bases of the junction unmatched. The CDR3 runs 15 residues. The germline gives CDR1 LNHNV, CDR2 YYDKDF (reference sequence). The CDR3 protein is CATSRDGTNLDEQFF. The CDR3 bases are TGTGCCACCAGCAGAGACGGGACTAATTTGGATGAGCAGTTCTTC.

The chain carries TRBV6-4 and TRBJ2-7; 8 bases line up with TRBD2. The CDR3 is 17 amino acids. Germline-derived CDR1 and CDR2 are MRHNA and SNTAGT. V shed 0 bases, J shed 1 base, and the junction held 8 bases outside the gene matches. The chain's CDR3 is CASSDSRPAGESYEQYV. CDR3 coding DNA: TGTGCCAGCAGTGACTCGAGACCAGCGGGAGAGTCCTACGAGCAGTACGTC.

Here the CDR3 reads CASSLIPGLSYEQYF. The DNA for the CDR3 is TGTGCCAGCAGTCTCATTCCCGGACTTTCCTACGAGCAGTACTTC. V gene TRBV27 combines with J gene TRBJ2-7; a weak D match, TRBD2 (5 bases). The CDR3 has 15 amino acids. Between the trimmed V and J ends, which lost 5 bases and 1 base, there was a span of 15 bases. Germline CDR1 reads MNHEY; CDR2 reads SMNVEV (reference sequence).

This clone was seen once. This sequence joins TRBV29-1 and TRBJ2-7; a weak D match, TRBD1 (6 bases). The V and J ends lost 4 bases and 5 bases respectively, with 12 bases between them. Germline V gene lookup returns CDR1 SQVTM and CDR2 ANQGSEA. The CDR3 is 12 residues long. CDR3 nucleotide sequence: TGCAGCGTTGTGCCAGGGGCCAACGAGCAGTACTTC. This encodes CSVVPGANEQYF.

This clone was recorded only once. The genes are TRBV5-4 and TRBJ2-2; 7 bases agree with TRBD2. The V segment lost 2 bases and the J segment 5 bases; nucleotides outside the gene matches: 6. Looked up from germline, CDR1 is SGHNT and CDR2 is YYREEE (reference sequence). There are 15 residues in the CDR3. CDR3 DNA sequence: TGTGCCAGCAGCTTCGGGGGGAGAGGGACCGGGGAGCTGTTTTTT. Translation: CASSFGGRGTGELFF.

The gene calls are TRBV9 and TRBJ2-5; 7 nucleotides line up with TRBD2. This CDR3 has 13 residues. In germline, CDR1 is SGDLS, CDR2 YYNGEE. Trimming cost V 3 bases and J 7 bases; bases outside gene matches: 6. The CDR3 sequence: CASSGLLAGTQYF. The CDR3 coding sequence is TGTGCCAGCAGCGGCCTATTAGCGGGGACCCAGTACTTC.

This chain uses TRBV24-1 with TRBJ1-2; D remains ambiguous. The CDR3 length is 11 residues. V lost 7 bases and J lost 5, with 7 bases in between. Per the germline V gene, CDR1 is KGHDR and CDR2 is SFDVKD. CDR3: CATRSRYGYTF. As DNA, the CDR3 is TGTGCCACCAGATCCAGATATGGCTACACCTTC.

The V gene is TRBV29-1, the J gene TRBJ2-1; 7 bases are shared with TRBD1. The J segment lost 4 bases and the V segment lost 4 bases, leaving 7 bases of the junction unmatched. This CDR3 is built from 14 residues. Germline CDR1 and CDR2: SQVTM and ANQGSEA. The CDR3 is CSVVSRGKYNEQFF. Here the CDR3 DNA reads TGCAGCGTTGTTTCCAGGGGGAAATACAATGAGCAGTTCTTC.

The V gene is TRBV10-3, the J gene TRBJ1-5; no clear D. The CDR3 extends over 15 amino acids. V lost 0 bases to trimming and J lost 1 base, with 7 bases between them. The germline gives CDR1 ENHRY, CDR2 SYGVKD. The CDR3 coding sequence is TGTGCCATCAGTGAGTCGGGAGGGAGCAATCAGCCCCAGCATTTT. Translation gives CAISESGGSNQPQHF.

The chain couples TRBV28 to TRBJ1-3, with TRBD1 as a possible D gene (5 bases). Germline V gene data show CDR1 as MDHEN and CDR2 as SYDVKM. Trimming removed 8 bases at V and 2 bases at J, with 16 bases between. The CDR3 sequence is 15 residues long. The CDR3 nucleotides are TGTGCCAGCTCCCTCCCGGCAGGGACTGGAAACACCATATATTTT. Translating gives CASSLPAGTGNTIYF.

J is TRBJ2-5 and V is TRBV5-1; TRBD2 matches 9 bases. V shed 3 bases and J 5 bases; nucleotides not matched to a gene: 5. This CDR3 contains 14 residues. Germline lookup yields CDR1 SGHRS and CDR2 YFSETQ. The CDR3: CASSSLAGAETQYF. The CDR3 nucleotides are TGCGCCAGCAGCTCCTTAGCGGGGGCGGAGACCCAGTACTTC.

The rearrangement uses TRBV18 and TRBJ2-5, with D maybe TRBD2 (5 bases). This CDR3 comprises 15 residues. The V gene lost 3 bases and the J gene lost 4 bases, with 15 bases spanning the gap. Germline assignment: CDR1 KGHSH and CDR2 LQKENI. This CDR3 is CASSPSADAGETQYF. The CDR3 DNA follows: TGTGCCAGCTCACCCTCAGCGGACGCCGGAGAGACCCAGTACTTC. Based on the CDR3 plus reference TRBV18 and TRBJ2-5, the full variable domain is NAGVMQNPRHLVRRRGQEARLRCSPMKGHSHVYWYRQLPEEGLKFMVYLQKENIIDESGMPKERFSAEFPKEGPSILRIQQVVRGDSAAYFCASSPSADAGETQYFGPGTRLLVL.

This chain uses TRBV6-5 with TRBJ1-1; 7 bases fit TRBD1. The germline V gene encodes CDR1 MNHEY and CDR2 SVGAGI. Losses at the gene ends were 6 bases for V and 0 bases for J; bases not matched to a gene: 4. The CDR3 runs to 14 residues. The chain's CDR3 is CASRKTGMNTEAFF. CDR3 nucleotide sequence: TGTGCCAGCAGAAAGACAGGGATGAACACTGAAGCTTTCTTT.

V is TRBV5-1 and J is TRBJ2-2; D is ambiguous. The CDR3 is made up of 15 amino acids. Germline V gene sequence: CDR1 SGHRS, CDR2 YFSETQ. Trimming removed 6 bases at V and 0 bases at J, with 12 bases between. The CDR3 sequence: CASITAPPNTGELFF. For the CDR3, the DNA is TGCGCCAGCATTACTGCACCACCGAACACCGGGGAGCTGTTTTTT. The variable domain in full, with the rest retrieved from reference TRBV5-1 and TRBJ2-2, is KAGVTQTPRYLIKTRGQQVTLSCSPISGHRSVSWYQQTPGQGLQFLFEYFSETQRNKGNFPGRFSGRQFSNSRSEMNVSTLELGDSALYLCASITAPPNTGELFFGEGSRLTVL.